A single sample is the source of the 3 T cell receptor beta chains below, sequenced in a study of blood T cell repertoires in COVID-19. Using immunoSEQ multiplex PCR, the repertoire was profiled, and TCRdb retains in-frame clones only, with some absent. The sample has under 500,000 clones, around 87% seen once. Material: PBMCs or T cells enriched from blood (not recorded which). Receptors were obtained from a man aged 25 to 40 who had recovered from COVID-19.

The chain employs TRBV6-6 and TRBJ2-1; TRBD2 matches 12 bases. CDR3 length: 15 residues. In germline, CDR1 is MNHNY, CDR2 SVGAGI (reference sequence). The V gene end was trimmed by 6 bases and the J gene end by 4 bases; junction bases not matched to a gene: 4. The DNA of the CDR3 is TGTGCCAGCAGCTACGGACTAGCGGGGTACAATGAGCAGTTCTTC. Its protein product is CASSYGLAGYNEQFF.

This chain joins TRBV10-1 and TRBJ1-5; perhaps TRBD1 as D (5 bases). CDR3 length: 17 residues. The V end was cut by 5 bases, the J end by 4 bases, with 21 bases between. Germline CDR1 reads WNHNN; CDR2 reads SYGVQD (reference sequence). CDR3 amino acids: CASSRAGRLIGNQPQHF. In nucleotides, the CDR3 is TGCGCCAGCAGTAGAGCGGGACGCCTGATTGGGAATCAGCCCCAGCATTTT.

The rearrangement links TRBV19 to TRBJ1-2, with 7 bases fitting TRBD1. Unmatched junction bases numbered 10, after V lost 6 bases and J lost 6 bases. Germline lookup yields CDR1 LNHDA and CDR2 SQIVND (reference sequence). The CDR3 consists of 14 residues. Here the CDR3 reads CASSRRGRMNGYTF. Here the CDR3 DNA reads TGTGCCAGTAGCCGCAGGGGGAGGATGAATGGCTACACCTTC.